A selection of T cell receptor beta chains follows, all from one sample in a study of shared clonotypes between healthy human individuals. Only in-frame clones appear in the TCRdb table, and some are missing; sequencing was by immunoSEQ multiplex PCR. The data show roughly 520,000 clones, approximately 94% seen once. The sample consisted of naive CD4+ T cells sorted from blood. These receptors were obtained from a woman between 25 and 40 years old in good health. CDR3s include the opening cysteine and the closing phenylalanine or tryptophan. The D gene is left open where the match is weak. For some rows the clone size is stated as once, few or many, or as a class when expanded; others skip it.

V,size,D,J,CDR3,DNA
TRBV7-3,.,TRBD2,TRBJ2-1,CASSFIAGEQFF,TGTGCCAGCAGCTTCATAGCGGGAGAGCAGTTCTTC
TRBV5-6,once,.,TRBJ1-2,CASSLRPPEGGYTF,TGTGCCAGCAGCTTGCGACCGCCAGAGGGAGGCTACACCTTC
TRBV11-2,.,.,TRBJ2-3,CASSLQDLDTDTQYF,TGTGCCAGCAGCTTACAAGATCTGGACACAGATACGCAGTATTTT
TRBV5-6,.,.,TRBJ2-3,CASSATDTQYF,TGTGCCAGCAGCGCTACAGATACGCAGTATTTT
TRBV7-9,.,TRBD1,TRBJ1-6,CASSHRQGEFNSPLHF,TGTGCCAGCAGCCACAGACAGGGGGAATTTAATTCACCCCTCCACTTT
TRBV25-1,.,TRBD1,TRBJ2-7,CASDTRTGGEQYF,TGTGCCAGCGATACGCGGACAGGGGGCGAGCAGTACTTC
TRBV27,.,.,TRBJ2-3,CATNEGTPHDTDTQYF,TGTGCCACCAATGAGGGGACTCCGCATGACACAGATACGCAGTATTTT
TRBV10-1,.,.,TRBJ2-7,CASSKTRSYEQYF,TGCGCCAGCTCTAAGACCCGTTCCTACGAGCAGTACTTC
TRBV30,.,.,TRBJ2-3,CAWSVSTDTQYF,TGTGCCTGGAGTGTTAGCACAGATACGCAGTATTTT
TRBV10-1,.,.,TRBJ2-2,CASSDAENTGELFF,TGCGCCAGCAGTGACGCAGAAAACACCGGGGAGCTGTTTTTT
TRBV28,.,.,TRBJ2-7,CASSQDKNPYEQYF,TGTGCCAGCAGCCAGGACAAGAACCCCTACGAGCAGTACTTC
TRBV28,once,.,TRBJ1-5,CASSLSVFQSNQPQHF,TGTGCCAGCAGTTTAAGTGTCTTCCAATCCAATCAGCCCCAGCATTTT
TRBV2,.,.,TRBJ2-1,CASRNNEQFF,TGTGCCAGCAGGAACAATGAGCAGTTCTTC
TRBV27,.,TRBD1,TRBJ1-5,CASSLSGQGVSNQPQHF,TGTGCCAGCAGTTTATCGGGACAGGGTGTTAGCAATCAGCCCCAGCATTTT
TRBV6-6,.,.,TRBJ2-7,CASRGTSRAAGHEQYF,TGTGCCAGCAGGGGAACTAGCCGGGCCGCAGGGCACGAGCAGTACTTC
TRBV28,.,TRBD2,TRBJ2-7,CASGASGGSLYEQYF,TGTGCCAGTGGGGCTTCGGGAGGGTCCCTCTACGAGCAGTACTTC
TRBV11-2,.,.,TRBJ1-2,CASSEITGGYGYTF,TGTGCCAGCAGCGAAATAACCGGGGGATATGGCTACACCTTC
TRBV4-1,.,.,TRBJ2-1,CASSHLALNEQFF,TGCGCCAGCAGCCACCTCGCCCTCAATGAGCAGTTCTTC
TRBV27,once,TRBD2,TRBJ2-3,CASSPPSRPRGVADTQYF,TGTGCCAGCAGCCCCCCCTCCCGCCCCCGGGGGGTGGCAGATACGCAGTATTTT
TRBV7-9,.,.,TRBJ2-7,CASSLAQPYEQYF,TGTGCCAGCAGCTTAGCACAGCCCTACGAGCAGTACTTC
TRBV5-4,.,TRBD1,TRBJ2-6,CASRSDRGQISGANVLTF,TGTGCCAGCAGGTCGGACAGGGGTCAGATATCTGGGGCCAACGTCCTGACTTTC
TRBV9,.,.,TRBJ2-1,CASSDGLLYNEQFF,TGTGCCAGCAGCGACGGACTACTCTACAATGAGCAGTTCTTC
TRBV7-6,.,.,TRBJ2-2,CASSLVAGFDTGELFF,TGTGCCAGCAGCTTAGTTGCGGGGTTTGATACCGGGGAGCTGTTTTTT